The rows below give T cell receptor beta chains drawn from one sample of a study of blood T cell repertoires in COVID-19. Profiling relied on immunoSEQ multiplex PCR, and the TCRdb table lists in-frame clones only, not all of them. The sample holds 140,000 to 150,000 clones, 70% to 90% seen once. Sequencing was done on a sample of peripheral blood. These receptors were collected from a woman in her sixties or seventies with COVID-19, enrolled during active disease. The CDR3 runs from the conserved cysteine through the conserved F or W. Expanded clones get a size class; other rows say once, few or many, or leave the size out.

>TRBJ1-4|-|TRBV15
CATSKPTGFGEKLFF
>TRBJ2-5|-|TRBV2
CASTRGEQETQYF
>TRBJ2-7|-|TRBV27
CASSPGQGAPYEQYF
>TRBJ1-1|-|TRBV7-2
CASSLQPRGLDTEAFF
>TRBJ2-5|-|TRBV5-5
CASSLGAVQETQYF
>TRBJ2-2|few|TRBV5-6
CASRPEGETGELFF
>TRBJ2-5|-|TRBV4-2
CASSTGGAGEETQYF
>TRBJ2-5|once|TRBV19
CASSRGGDEETQYF
>TRBJ1-2|-|TRBV9
CASRGTPTGGARDSGYTF
>TRBJ2-3|-|TRBV10-1
CASSVSGTDTQYF
>TRBJ1-2|-|TRBV5-4
CASSAAEGDNYGYTF
>TRBJ2-7|-|TRBV2
CASSSRVLTYEQYF
>TRBJ2-2|-|TRBV2
CASSVPETNTGELFF
>TRBJ2-1|-|TRBV7-2
CASSLAGRDEQFF
>TRBJ2-3|-|TRBV10-3
CAISWTSGVSDTQYF
>TRBJ2-7|-|TRBV5-4
CASSPGTGNYEQYF
>TRBJ2-3|-|TRBV11-2
CASSSSSGGAADTQYF
>TRBJ1-1|-|TRBV6-5
CASSRLGNTEAFF
>TRBJ2-7|-|TRBV18
CASSPRRTGADEQYF
>TRBJ2-2|-|TRBV19
CASSVTGTPGELFF
>TRBJ1-2|-|TRBV7-2
CASSFALDRANRGYTF
>TRBJ2-5|few|TRBV9
CASSVGYRGSGAQETQYF
>TRBJ1-2|-|TRBV14
CASSQARGAGGYTF
>TRBJ2-7|-|TRBV5-1
CASRGRGDQYEQYF
>TRBJ2-3|once|TRBV11-3
CASSLQRGGEDTQYF
>TRBJ1-4|-|TRBV27
CASSKQGFFEKLFF
>TRBJ1-1|-|TRBV4-1
CASSQTQGGTEAFF
>TRBJ2-3|-|TRBV24-1
CATSDEMTQYF
>TRBJ1-1|-|TRBV7-3
CASSLNVRQTEAFF
>TRBJ1-2|-|TRBV7-2
CASSLGGQPYGYTF
>TRBJ1-4|-|TRBV7-9
CASSLLGGAESNEKLFF
>TRBJ2-1|-|TRBV9
CASSPRTGGIGNEQFF
>TRBJ2-3|-|TRBV6-5
CASTYRSGGDTQYF
>TRBJ1-1|-|TRBV2
CASSPGQGAEAFF
>TRBJ2-7|-|TRBV18
CASSPISGMVYEQYF
>TRBJ2-6|-|TRBV6-5
CASLGLSGANVLTF
>TRBJ1-6|once|TRBV4-3
CASSQADGTAYNSPLHF
>TRBJ2-7|-|TRBV6-5
CASSYSYRDYYEQYF
>TRBJ2-1|-|TRBV5-1
CASSYRDSSYNEQFF
>TRBJ1-5|-|TRBV7-8
CASRLGGDHQPQHF
>TRBJ1-2|-|TRBV23-1
CASSHAPPSDGYTF
>TRBJ1-4|-|TRBV10-3
CAAKESPATNEKLFF
>TRBJ2-7|few|TRBV27
CASSSQGAGEQYF
>TRBJ2-2|-|TRBV7-3
CASSNQGATGELFF
>TRBJ1-2|-|TRBV27
CASSSRAYYGYTF
>TRBJ2-4|-|TRBV9
CASSATTGIGRAKNIQYF
>TRBJ1-4|once|TRBV7-3
CASSLGGTNEKLFF
>TRBJ2-2|-|TRBV5-1
CASSSKRQANTGELFF
>TRBJ2-1|-|TRBV7-9
CASPVAGRFNEQFF
>TRBJ2-1|-|TRBV5-6
CASSFGVDEQFF
>TRBJ1-2|-|TRBV4-2
CASSQESQGTYGYTF
>TRBJ2-5|few|TRBV7-8
CASSLETGSETQYF
>TRBJ2-7|few|TRBV6-2/TRBV6-3
CASSLAGGLEQYF
>TRBJ2-1|-|TRBV9
CASSVESRESGEQFF